The present entry profiles one T cell receptor beta chain with its context. Described time point: pretreatment peripheral blood. The patients had locally advanced or metastatic urothelial carcinoma. This sample is part of a study of PD-L1 blockade in urothelial cancer. Study overall: Researchers looked at the blood 3 weeks (second dose) and 6 weeks after treatment began. Blood gave a median roughly 140,000 T cells.

V was clipped by 2 bases and J by 5 bases; unmatched bases: 1. Germline CDR1 is SGHNT and CDR2 is YYREEE (reference sequence). The CDR3 is 13 residues long. Produced via immunoSEQ multiplex PCR; TCRdb's table is partial and in-frame only. The sample records 95,000 or so clones, around 87% being singletons. Sequences were derived from PBMCs, sampled around atezolizumab (anti-PD-L1) treatment. The receptor comes from a man aged 55-75 years with urothelial cancer. The chain joins TRBV5-4 to TRBJ2-1; 7 nucleotides align to TRBD2. The CDR3 region has the DNA TGTGCCAGCAGCTTCGGACTAGACAATGAGCAGTTCTTC. Amino acid sequence: CASSFGLDNEQFF.